The 25 T cell receptor beta chains below were found in one sample sequenced in a study of T cells after yellow fever vaccination. TCRdb re-called the 5' RACE reads through MiXCR, storing one row per CDR3 protein. The sample has 450,000 to 650,000 distinct CDR3 sequences, around a fifth seen once; the top ten hold less than 20%. Sequenced material: PBMCs, taken 21 days after the first yellow fever vaccination. Every receptor here comes from a man aged 18 to 29 who received the YFV17D yellow fever vaccine.

The chain has TRBV20-1 and TRBJ1-6; no definite D call. Per the germline V gene, CDR1 is DFQATT and CDR2 is SNEGSKA (reference sequence). The V gene lost 5 bases and the J gene lost 10 bases, with 12 bases spanning the gap. The CDR3 is 12 amino acids. CDR3 in DNA: TGCAGTGCTGGAAGACAAGTATCACCCCTCCACTTT. Protein sequence: CSAGRQVSPLHF.

This chain connects TRBV6-9 to TRBJ2-1; D remains ambiguous. From germline, CDR1 is MNHGY and CDR2 SVAAGI. The V end lost 4 bases, the J end lost 8 bases, and 27 bases lay between the germline ends. The CDR3 is made up of 18 amino acids. The CDR3 DNA sequence: TGTGCCAGCAGTTTTCCCTCCCGGTGGAGTATCTGTTGTGATGAGCAGTTCTTC. It translates to CASSFPSRWSICCDEQFF.

This clonotype was recorded a few times. This chain links TRBV14 with TRBJ2-1, with 8 bases identical to TRBD2. Germline CDR1 SGHDN, CDR2 FVKESK. V dropped 4 bases and J dropped 10; count of bases not matched to a gene: 6. This CDR3 is built from 13 residues. CDR3 protein: CASSPGGAGEQFF. The CDR3 coding sequence is TGTGCCAGCAGCCCGGGAGGGGCGGGAGAGCAGTTCTTC. The variable domain in full, with the rest retrieved from reference TRBV14 and TRBJ2-1, is EAGVTQFPSHSVIEKGQTVTLRCDPISGHDNLYWYRRVMGKEIKFLLHFVKESKQDESGMPNNRFLAERTGGTYSTLKVQPAELEDSGVYFCASSPGGAGEQFFGPGTRLTVL.

In this sample, this clonotype turned up a few times. The chain carries TRBV12-3 or TRBV12-4 and TRBJ2-7; D is uncertain. The V end was cut by 2 bases, the J end by 6 bases, with 8 bases between. The CDR3 is 12 amino acids. This CDR3 reads CASSLPGLEQYV. Written as DNA, the CDR3 is TGTGCCAGCAGTTTACCTGGGCTCGAGCAGTACGTC.

This chain connects TRBV5-1 to TRBJ1-2, with no clear D. The V and J ends lost 0 bases and 0 bases respectively, with 9 bases between them. Germline CDR1 reads SGHRS; CDR2 reads YFSETQ. The length of the CDR3 is 15 residues. The CDR3 DNA follows: TGCGCCAGCAGCTTGGAGTGGGCCGCTAACTATGGCTACACCTTC. This sequence encodes CASSLEWAANYGYTF.

The chain uses TRBV19 and TRBJ1-5; 12 bases align to TRBD1. This CDR3 is built from 16 residues. From germline, CDR1 is LNHDA and CDR2 SQIVND (reference sequence). V gave up 7 bases and J gave up 6 bases; unmatched junction bases: 10. CDR3 DNA: TGTGCCAGTAAGACAGCCGGGACAGGGGGCAGTCAGCCCCAGCATTTT. Protein product: CASKTAGTGGSQPQHF.

This clonotype was counted only a few times. The genes are TRBV27 and TRBJ1-1; perhaps TRBD1 as D (5 bases). Looked up from germline, CDR1 is MNHEY and CDR2 is SMNVEV (reference sequence). The ends were cut back, 3 bases at V and 4 bases at J, with 9 bases in the middle. This CDR3 region has 13 residues. This chain's CDR3 is CASSFSGTTEAFF. In nucleotides, the CDR3 is TGTGCCAGCAGTTTTTCAGGGACCACTGAAGCTTTCTTT.

The genes are TRBV4-1 and TRBJ2-3, with 13 bases that match TRBD2. The CDR3 extends over 16 amino acids. Germline CDR1 and CDR2: MGHRA and YSYEKL. After removal of 2 bases from V and 3 bases from J, the junction contained 2 bases not matched to a gene. The CDR3 DNA reads TGCGCCAGCAGCCAAACGACTAGCGGGGGGACAGATACGCAGTATTTT. This translates into CASSQTTSGGTDTQYF.

The rearrangement joins TRBV10-3 to TRBJ1-1; no firm D call. The CDR3 runs 13 residues. Trimming took 7 bases from V and 2 from J, leaving 11 bases between them. Germline CDR1 ENHRY, CDR2 SYGVKD. The CDR3 bases are TGTGCCATCACCCCGGGAACTAACACTGAAGCTTTCTTT. This translates into CAITPGTNTEAFF.

This clonotype was observed a handful of times. V gene TRBV5-1 combines with J gene TRBJ2-5, with D perhaps matching TRBD1 (6 bases). The CDR3 has 13 amino acids. Trimming removed 4 bases at V and 5 bases at J, with 12 bases between. The germline V gene encodes CDR1 SGHRS and CDR2 YFSETQ. CDR3 nucleotide sequence: TGCGCCAGCAGCCGGACAGTAGAGGAGACCCAGTACTTC. This gives the protein CASSRTVEETQYF.

The rearrangement links TRBV5-1 to TRBJ2-5, with a weak D call TRBD2 (7 bases). The CDR3 extends over 16 amino acids. Trimming shortened V by 2 bases and J by 3 bases, and 17 bases separated the two germline ends. Germline V gives CDR1 SGHRS, CDR2 YFSETQ. CDR3 nucleotide sequence: TGCGCCAGCAGCTTTCTCGGTACGGGGGGCGAAGAGACCCAGTACTTC. As protein: CASSFLGTGGEETQYF. Full variable domain (remainder filled in from reference TRBV5-1 and TRBJ2-5): KAGVTQTPRYLIKTRGQQVTLSCSPISGHRSVSWYQQTPGQGLQFLFEYFSETQRNKGNFPGRFSGRQFSNSRSEMNVSTLELGDSALYLCASSFLGTGGEETQYFGPGTRLLVL.

The CDR3 DNA reads TGCAGTGCTAGTTCTAGCGGGGGTGCCTACGAGCAGTACGTC. Residues: CSASSSGGAYEQYV. The chain has TRBV20-1 and TRBJ2-7, with 10 bases identical to TRBD2. Trimming took 3 bases from V and 2 from J; bases not matched to a gene: 4. The germline V gene encodes CDR1 DFQATT and CDR2 SNEGSKA (reference sequence). The CDR3 totals 14 residues.

This chain uses TRBV10-3 with TRBJ2-1; D gene uncertain. The CDR3 sequence is 13 residues long. Germline CDR1 and CDR2: ENHRY and SYGVKD. The germline V and J ends were trimmed by 6 bases and 6 bases, with 12 bases remaining between them. CDR3 in DNA: TGTGCCATCAGGAAATCTGTAGTCAATGAGCAGTTCTTC. It encodes CAIRKSVVNEQFF.

The genes are TRBV3-1 and TRBJ2-7; TRBD2 might be the D (6 bases). The CDR3 is 17 residues long. V gave up 1 base and J gave up 2 bases, with 18 bases separating them. CDR1 is LGHDT, CDR2 YNNKEL, per germline (reference sequence). CDR3 protein: CASSQGRVGRKTYEQYF. Written as DNA, the CDR3 is TGTGCCAGCAGCCAAGGGAGAGTTGGGAGGAAAACCTACGAGCAGTACTTC.

This clonotype was observed a few times. DNA for the CDR3: TGCAGCGTAGCAGTGATGGGAGAGACCCAGTACTTC. This gives the protein CSVAVMGETQYF. V and J are TRBV29-1 and TRBJ2-5; D remains ambiguous. Germline CDR1 SQVTM, CDR2 ANQGSEA. There are 12 residues in the CDR3. The V end lost 6 bases, the J end lost 4 bases, and 12 bases lay between the germline ends.

The chain joins TRBV7-2 to TRBJ2-3; no definite D call. The length of the CDR3 is 15 residues. Germline lookup yields CDR1 SGHTA and CDR2 FQGNSA. Between the trimmed V and J ends, which lost 4 bases and 2 bases, there was a span of 13 bases. This CDR3 reads CASSSPDFSTDTQYF. The DNA for the CDR3 is TGTGCCAGCAGCTCGCCCGACTTCTCCACAGATACGCAGTATTTT.

The chain carries TRBV7-6 and TRBJ2-1, with no clear D. Germline CDR1 SGHVS, CDR2 FNYEAQ. V dropped 2 bases and J dropped 2 bases, with 7 bases sitting between them. The CDR3 length is 14 residues. Here the CDR3 reads CASSLHEAYNEQFF. The CDR3 nucleotides read TGTGCCAGCAGCTTACATGAAGCCTACAATGAGCAGTTCTTC. Together with reference TRBV7-6 and TRBJ2-1, the CDR3 gives the full variable domain: GAGVSQSPRYKVTKRGQDVALRCDPISGHVSLYWYRQALGQGPEFLTYFNYEAQQDKSGLPNDRFSAERPEGSISTLTIQRTEQRDSAMYRCASSLHEAYNEQFFGPGTRLTVL.

This clonotype was observed at least ten times. The V and J genes are TRBV12-3 or TRBV12-4 and TRBJ2-1; D unresolved. The CDR3 sequence is 14 residues long. V was cut by 4 bases and J by 1 base, with 8 bases left in between. This CDR3 is CASSYGVSYNEQFF. The CDR3 DNA follows: TGTGCCAGCAGTTATGGGGTTTCCTACAATGAGCAGTTCTTC.

This clonotype was found a few times. The chain is built from TRBV7-9 and TRBJ2-1; D unclear. In germline, CDR1 is SEHNR, CDR2 FQNEAQ (reference sequence). Trimming pared 3 bases from V and 8 bases from J, leaving 11 bases between. This CDR3 comprises 13 residues. CDR3 sequence (DNA): TGTGCCAGCAGCTTGTCTAGTCACCATGAGCAGTTCTTC. This encodes CASSLSSHHEQFF.

CDR3 coding DNA: TGTGCCAGCAGTATTTCTAGCGGGGTCTCCTACGAGCAGTACGTC. As protein: CASSISSGVSYEQYV. The V call is TRBV6-1, the J call TRBJ2-7, with 9 bases aligning to TRBD2. Germline values: CDR1 MNHNS, CDR2 SASEGT. CDR3 length equals 15 residues. Unmatched junction bases numbered 5, after V lost 5 bases and J lost 0 bases.

The table lists this clonotype with a few counts. The DNA of the CDR3 is TGTGCCACCACGAATCCCGCGGGCAGGGGGCAAGAGACCCAGTACTTC. As protein: CATTNPAGRGQETQYF. V usage is TRBV28 and J usage is TRBJ2-5, with 7 bases matching TRBD1. Germline V gives CDR1 MDHEN, CDR2 SYDVKM. This CDR3 spans 16 amino acids. Trimming removed 10 bases from V and 2 bases from J; junction bases left unmatched: 16.

This clonotype was recorded a few times. This chain joins TRBV10-3 and TRBJ2-3; D may correspond to TRBD1 or TRBD2 (5 bases each). V lost 0 bases and J 6 bases, leaving 19 bases between the germline ends. The CDR3 extends over 17 amino acids. Germline CDR1 is ENHRY and CDR2 is SYGVKD. The CDR3 bases are TGTGCCATCAGTGAGTCGGACCGGGACCTCATCTTGGATACGCAGTATTTT. It is translated as CAISESDRDLILDTQYF.

The genes are TRBV20-1 and TRBJ1-6, with TRBD1 as a possible D gene (5 bases). Germline loops: CDR1 DFQATT, CDR2 SNEGSKA (reference sequence). Trimming removed 7 bases from V and 6 bases from J, with 13 bases in between. CDR3 size: 13 residues. The CDR3 reads CSDGGGINSPLHF. The CDR3 nucleotides read TGCAGTGACGGGGGGGGAATTAATTCACCCCTCCACTTT.

The rearrangement uses TRBV28 and TRBJ2-3; D is uncertain. V lost 6 bases, J lost 4 bases, and 17 bases lay in between. Germline V gives CDR1 MDHEN, CDR2 SYDVKM. This CDR3 is 15 amino acids long. In DNA form, the CDR3 reads TGTGCCAGCAGCCCAAGCCCGGGTTGGCCAGATACGCAGTATTTT. This translates into CASSPSPGWPDTQYF.

The chain carries TRBV12-3 or TRBV12-4 and TRBJ2-2; D gene unclear. V lost 6 bases and J 6 bases, leaving 8 bases between the germline ends. The CDR3 has 12 residues. CDR3: CASRELAGELFF. The CDR3 bases are TGTGCCAGCAGAGAGTTGGCCGGGGAGCTGTTTTTT.